This T cell receptor (beta chain) emerged from a study of T cells in Graves' hyperthyroidism and ophthalmopathy (dated by TCRdb to the late 2010s). In terms of the full investigation: A discovery cohort of roughly 100 patients, 43 with Graves' ophthalmopathy and 55 to 65 with stable Graves' hyperthyroidism, was used to find distinguishing TCR V-J signatures. The paper reports TCR Vbeta CDR3 sequencing of over 130 peripheral blood samples: fewer than 50 ophthalmopathy, 75 to 80 hyperthyroidism and roughly 17 progressor patients. Prospective prediction of ophthalmopathy was tested in an independent validation cohort of 18 to 20 hyperthyroidism patients and approximately 17 patients who later progressed to ophthalmopathy. Thyroid tissue and blood T-cell repertoires from six Graves' hyperthyroidism patients were also compared in the study. Once sampling was done, hyperthyroidism patients were given methimazole at a starting dose of 30 mg daily, whereas ophthalmopathy patients were given high-dose intravenous methylprednisolone. For training and testing, the 100 or so patients in the discovery cohort were randomly divided in a 7:3 ratio. Results the study describes overall, beyond this receptor: No statistical method was used to set the sample size in advance, and investigators knew the group allocation. A 13 V-J signature model separated ophthalmopathy from stable hyperthyroidism, with over 85% sensitivity and roughly 81% specificity in cross-validation and 80%/75% in testing. In validation, the model predicted progression to ophthalmopathy with 65% to 71% sensitivity and 72.22% specificity, a median of about six months before onset. Blood samples also contained most of the expanded thyroid clonotypes (frequency above 0.001), which suggests that blood repertoires may reflect thyroid immune responses.

Amplification of TCR beta CDR3 regions was carried out from RNA transcripts. The first round of RT-PCR for the TCR CDR3 was performed with the HTBI primer set and the Qiagen OneStep RT-PCR kit. The libraries were constructed in a second round of multiplex PCR and then size-selected and purified. Sequencing of the libraries was done on an Illumina HiSeq2000 using paired-end 100 bp reads. Processing in the source paper ran as follows. SOAPnuke was used to process the raw data, throwing out any read that contained adapters or uncalled bases, had a mean Phred below 15, or lacked an exact constant-primer or identifier match. COPE v1.2.5 was used to merge high-quality paired reads, and clonotypes were defined as unique nucleotide sequences. Clonotypes were aligned to IMGT TRBV, TRBD and TRBJ reference segments using MiTCR v1.1. The analysis included only V-J combinations with a frequency above 0.0001, which together covered 99% to 99.2% of the repertoires. A TCS score was defined as the ratio between F50 (clonal expansion) and ExV (chaos), using BLOSUM62-based TCRdist between CDR3 peptides within each V-J. Welch's t-statistics and random forest reduced approximately 520 V-J features to 10 to 15, which were used in a naive Bayes classifier (R e1071). The similarity between thyroid and blood repertoires was quantified using the Morisita-Horn index. The public sequencing data were trimmed at Q25 with fastp and processed into clonotypes with MiXCR by TCRdb, which kept only in-frame beta chains. One record per CDR3 amino acid sequence lists the most common genes and DNA. TCRdb, not the original authors, processed these V and J calls. The sample contains a few hundred thousand distinct CDR3 sequences, under 60% of them found a single time. The ten biggest clones cover around 8% of the sample.

Stable Graves' hyperthyroidism was defined as the absence of progression to ophthalmopathy over 18 months of follow-up. Hyperthyroidism patients were aged 18 to 65 years and newly diagnosed, with disease duration of less than 2 months. Patients with uncontrolled infections, other autoimmune diseases, pregnancy or lactation were excluded. Clinical symptoms, serum thyroxine and TRAb, thyroid ultrasound, and orbital computed tomography formed the basis for the diagnoses. Total RNA was extracted with Trizol reagent, and quality was checked on an Agilent 2100 Bioanalyzer. The CDR3 runs 14 residues from the cysteine to the phenylalanine. Only the CDR3 part of the read is kept: 42 bases, read in frame from the first base. Here V drops 6 bases and J drops 3 bases, and the junction holds 4 bases not matched to any gene. For CDR1 and CDR2, the germline V gene (reference sequence) lists LNHDA and SQIVND. This clonotype was counted between two and nine times. Its antigen target is currently unknown. No base-level quality is on record; no much larger clone is a single base apart.

Sequenced: peripheral blood or thyroid tissue (not recorded which). The sequence was obtained from a woman between 18 and 29 years old with Graves' hyperthyroidism. The rearranged chain carries TRBV19 and TRBJ1-5; TRBD1 aligns with 8 central bases. The CDR3 reads CASSQDRDNQPQHF. The DNA reads TGTGCCAGTAGCCAGGACAGGGACAATCAGCCCCAGCATTTT.